This entry is about one TCR beta chain. V trimming: 0 bases; J trimming: 2 bases; junction bases outside the gene matches: 6. This CDR3 has 16 amino acids. Germline loops: CDR1 SGHDT, CDR2 YYEEEE. This entry comes from a study of blood T cell repertoires in COVID-19. Seattle patients were enrolled while actively infected and followed longitudinally. Some clones are missing from TCRdb's copy, which holds only in-frame ones; the method was immunoSEQ multiplex PCR. Of 60,000 to 90,000 clones listed, around 84% are singletons. Sequenced material: peripheral blood. This receptor was identified in a man aged 60 to 75 with COVID-19, enrolled during active disease. The chain employs TRBV5-6 and TRBJ2-3, with 7 bases identical to TRBD2. The CDR3 region is CASSLVLLADTDTQYF. The CDR3 DNA sequence: TGTGCCAGCAGCTTGGTTCTTCTAGCGGACACAGATACGCAGTATTTT.